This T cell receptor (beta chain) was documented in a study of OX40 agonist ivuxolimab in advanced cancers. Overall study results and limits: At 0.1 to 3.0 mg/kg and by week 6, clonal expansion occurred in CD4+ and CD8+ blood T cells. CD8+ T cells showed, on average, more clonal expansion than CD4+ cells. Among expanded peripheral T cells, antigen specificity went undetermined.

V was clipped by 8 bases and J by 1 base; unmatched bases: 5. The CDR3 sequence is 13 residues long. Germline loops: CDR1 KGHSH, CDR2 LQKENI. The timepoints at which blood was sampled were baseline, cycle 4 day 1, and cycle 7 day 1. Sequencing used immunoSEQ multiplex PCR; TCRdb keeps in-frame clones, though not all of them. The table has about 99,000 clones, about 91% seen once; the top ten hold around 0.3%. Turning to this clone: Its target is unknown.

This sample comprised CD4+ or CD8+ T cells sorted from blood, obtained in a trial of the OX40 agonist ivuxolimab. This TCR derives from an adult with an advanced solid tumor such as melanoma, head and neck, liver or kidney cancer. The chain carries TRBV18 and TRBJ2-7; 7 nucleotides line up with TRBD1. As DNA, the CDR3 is TGTGCCAGCACAAGGACAGGATCCTACGAGCAGTACTTC. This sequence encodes CASTRTGSYEQYF.